These 19 T cell receptor beta chains share one sample of origin, sequenced in a study of T cells in localized non-small cell lung cancer. Sequencing used immunoSEQ multiplex PCR; TCRdb keeps in-frame clones, though not all of them. The sample includes 35,000 or so clones, under 90% of them seen just once. This material consisted of peripheral blood, taken before any cancer treatment. The receptors derive from a man aged 35-69 years with stage I lung adenocarcinoma.

The chain carries TRBV27 and TRBJ2-1; D is unclear. V was cut by 5 bases and J by 0 bases, with 11 bases left in between. This CDR3 is 15 amino acids long. CDR1 is MNHEY, CDR2 SMNVEV, per germline (reference sequence). The CDR3 bases are TGTGCCAGCAGTCGGACGGGCGCCTCCTACAATGAGCAGTTCTTC. Protein sequence: CASSRTGASYNEQFF.

J is TRBJ1-2 and V is TRBV7-9; possibly TRBD1 for D (5 bases). The CDR3 contains 15 residues. Deletions cut 5 bases from V and 5 bases from J, with 18 bases between. The germline V gene has CDR1 SEHNR and CDR2 FQNEAQ (reference sequence). Written as DNA, the CDR3 is TGTGCCAGCAGCCTATCCACCGGGACCATTTATGGCTACACCTTC. This sequence encodes CASSLSTGTIYGYTF.

The J gene is TRBJ2-5, the V gene TRBV7-6; 7 positions match TRBD2. Germline CDR1 reads SGHVS; CDR2 reads FNYEAQ. This CDR3 is built from 15 residues. With 3 bases clipped from V and 4 bases from J, the junction kept 8 bases outside the gene matches. The CDR3 nucleotides read TGTGCCAGCAGCTTTGTGTCCGGGACTACAGAGACCCAGTACTTC. Translation: CASSFVSGTTETQYF.

J is TRBJ2-5 and V is TRBV6-1; no reliable D call. Trimming cost V 3 bases and J 1 base, with 15 bases left between them. CDR3 length: 16 amino acids. Germline lookup yields CDR1 MNHNS and CDR2 SASEGT. The CDR3 loop is CASSDDVRRPQETQYF. The CDR3 DNA is TGTGCCAGCAGTGATGATGTAAGGCGGCCCCAAGAGACCCAGTACTTC.

DNA for the CDR3: TGCGCCAGCAGTTCCGGGACCGCCGCCCCTGGCTACACCTTC. This sequence encodes CASSSGTAAPGYTF. The rearrangement joins TRBV5-1 to TRBJ1-2; D is perhaps TRBD1 (5 bases). Germline CDR1 is SGHRS and CDR2 is YFSETQ. The CDR3 is made up of 14 amino acids. The V end lost 5 bases, the J end lost 7 bases, and 18 bases lay between the germline ends.

This chain uses TRBV10-3 with TRBJ2-3; 11 positions agree with TRBD2. This CDR3 is built from 16 residues. Germline values: CDR1 ENHRY, CDR2 SYGVKD. Trimming at V came to 4 bases and at J to 5 bases, leaving 8 bases not matched to a gene. The DNA of the CDR3 is TGTGCCATCAGTGTGGCTAGCGGGGGGAATGGAGATACGCAGTATTTT. Protein: CAISVASGGNGDTQYF.

This clone was seen a single time. The chain carries TRBV6-6 and TRBJ1-5; the D is unclear. Germline-derived CDR1 and CDR2 are MNHNY and SVGAGI (reference sequence). Trimming took off 6 bases at V and 5 bases at J, with 17 bases between the two ends. The CDR3 runs 15 residues. CDR3 nucleotides: TGTGCCAGCAGGAGAGGGAGATTGAACGATCAGCCCCAGCATTTT. Translation: CASRRGRLNDQPQHF.

The chain carries TRBV6-1 and TRBJ2-7; the match to TRBD1 covers 11 bases. The germline gives CDR1 MNHNS, CDR2 SASEGT. The CDR3 totals 14 residues. Germline trimming cut 4 bases from V and 6 bases from J; bases unmatched to any gene: 5. CDR3 sequence: CASSGPGQGGEQYF. The CDR3 nucleotides are TGTGCCAGCAGTGGACCGGGACAGGGGGGCGAGCAGTACTTC.

The chain couples TRBV5-4 to TRBJ2-3, with TRBD2 identical over 13 bases. The J segment lost 1 base and the V segment lost 3 bases, leaving 8 bases of the junction unmatched. Germline-derived CDR1 and CDR2 are SGHNT and YYREEE (reference sequence). The CDR3 sequence is 18 residues long. CDR3: CASSSLTSGGRGTDTQYF. The CDR3 coding sequence is TGTGCCAGCAGCTCGCTGACTAGCGGGGGGCGGGGCACAGATACGCAGTATTTT.

The chain has TRBV11-2 and TRBJ1-2; TRBD1 might be the D (5 bases). In germline, CDR1 is SGHAT, CDR2 FQNNGV. The ends were cut back, 1 base at V and 4 bases at J, with 13 bases in the middle. This CDR3 has 15 residues. DNA for the CDR3: TGTGCCAGCAGCTTAGGGTCGGGGACCTTCTATGGCTACACCTTC. Residues: CASSLGSGTFYGYTF.

This chain links TRBV5-5 with TRBJ1-6, with 8 bases aligning to TRBD1. The germline gives CDR1 SGHKS, CDR2 YYEKEE (reference sequence). V shed 2 bases, J shed 10 bases, and the junction held 5 bases outside the gene matches. The CDR3 has 14 amino acids. CDR3 in DNA: TGTGCCAGCAGCTTAACAGGGGGGGGATCACCCCTCCACTTT. Its translation: CASSLTGGGSPLHF.

The CDR3 DNA is TGTGCCAGCAGCTCGGGGCCGGACAGGGGCTTAGACGGCTACACCTTC. Protein product: CASSSGPDRGLDGYTF. The chain has TRBV5-4 and TRBJ1-2; 9 bases line up with TRBD1. This CDR3 is built from 16 residues. Unmatched junction bases numbered 14, after V lost 3 bases and J lost 8 bases. The V gene's germline CDR1 is SGHNT and CDR2 YYREEE (reference sequence).

The rearrangement joins TRBV19 to TRBJ2-1; tentatively, D is TRBD2 (6 bases). The CDR3 loop spans 13 amino acids. V was pared by 3 bases and J by 5 bases, with 8 bases between. CDR1 LNHDA and CDR2 SQIVND come from the germline V gene (reference sequence). CDR3: CASSMGGHNEQFF. The CDR3 region has the DNA TGTGCCAGTAGTATGGGGGGTCACAATGAGCAGTTCTTC.

The chain recombines TRBV29-1 with TRBJ1-1; D possibly corresponds to TRBD1 (6 bases). The V gene lost 6 bases and the J gene lost 1 base, with 9 bases spanning the gap. Germline loops: CDR1 SQVTM, CDR2 ANQGSEA. The CDR3 loop spans 12 amino acids. This chain's CDR3 is CSVSDRNTEAFF. For the CDR3, the DNA is TGCAGCGTCTCGGACAGGAACACTGAAGCTTTCTTT.

The chain has TRBV9 and TRBJ1-5; 8 nucleotides agree with TRBD1. Losses at the gene ends were 3 bases for V and 6 bases for J; bases not matched to a gene: 5. Germline V gives CDR1 SGDLS, CDR2 YYNGEE. The CDR3 sequence is 14 residues long. This CDR3 is CASSAEQGGQPQHF. CDR3 sequence (DNA): TGTGCCAGCAGCGCAGAACAGGGGGGTCAGCCCCAGCATTTT. The full variable domain, rest sourced from reference TRBV9 and TRBJ1-5, is DSGVTQTPKHLITATGQRVTLRCSPRSGDLSVYWYQQSLDQGLQFLIQYYNGEERAKGNILERFSAQQFPDLHSELNLSSLELGDSALYFCASSAEQGGQPQHFGDGTRLSIL.

The gene calls are TRBV29-1 and TRBJ1-2; D perhaps matches TRBD1 (5 bases). V lost 8 bases, J lost 1 base, and 11 bases lay in between. The CDR3 contains 12 residues. Germline V gene sequence: CDR1 SQVTM, CDR2 ANQGSEA. Here the CDR3 DNA reads TGCAGCTCCTCGGACATTAACTATGGCTACACCTTC. Translation gives CSSSDINYGYTF. The full variable domain, completed using reference TRBV29-1 and TRBJ1-2, is SAVISQKPSRDICQRGTSLTIQCQVDSQVTMMFWYRQQPGQSLTLIATANQGSEATYESGFVIDKFPISRPNLTFSTLTVSNMSPEDSSIYLCSSSDINYGYTFGSGTRLTVV.

V and J are TRBV5-1 and TRBJ2-2; D is uncertain. This CDR3 has 11 amino acids. The V gene lost 6 bases and the J gene lost 3 bases, with 3 bases spanning the gap. Per the germline V gene, CDR1 is SGHRS and CDR2 is YFSETQ. CDR3 sequence: CASTHTGELFF. Here the CDR3 DNA reads TGCGCCAGCACTCACACCGGGGAGCTGTTTTTT.

This clone is classed as medium-sized. The genes are TRBV5-1 and TRBJ1-6; weak D call: TRBD1 (5 bases). The length of the CDR3 is 13 residues. Germline CDR1 is SGHRS and CDR2 is YFSETQ. V was shortened by 0 bases and J by 7 bases, with 5 bases between the two germline ends. CDR3 region: CASSLDRNSPLHF. Written as DNA, the CDR3 is TGCGCCAGCAGCTTGGACAGGAATTCACCCCTCCACTTT.

About this clone itself: Other DNA variants within this sample encode the same CDR3. This sequence joins TRBV18 and TRBJ2-5, with D possibly matching TRBD2 (6 bases). The CDR3 is 13 residues long. Germline V lookup: CDR1 KGHSH, CDR2 LQKENI. V dropped 6 bases and J dropped 2 bases, with 10 bases sitting between them. The CDR3 coding sequence is TGTGCCAGCTCCCCCGGGAGTCAAGAGACCCAGTACTTC. This encodes CASSPGSQETQYF.